These T cell receptor beta chains were read from a single sample in a study of T cell changes during pregnancy in multiple sclerosis. This table comes from immunoSEQ multiplex PCR, and its TCRdb copy is limited to in-frame clones, with some not included. The data hold around 44,000 clones, with 94% observed a single time. The starting material was CD8+ T cells from peripheral blood mononuclear cells, obtained in the third trimester of pregnancy. The source is a female donor with multiple sclerosis, enrolled in a pregnancy study. Each CDR3 is given with its conserved first and last residue. A D gene is named only where the DNA matches it firmly. Size is omitted from some rows. Given values are once, few, many or a class for expanded clones.

d_gene: -
j_gene: TRBJ2-2
abundance: -
v_gene: TRBV27
CDR3aa: CASSFGYTGELFF
CDR3nt: TGTGCCAGCAGTTTCGGGTACACCGGGGAGCTGTTTTTT

d_gene: TRBD2
j_gene: TRBJ2-1
abundance: -
v_gene: TRBV4-3
CDR3aa: CASSQDGTSSYNEQFF
CDR3nt: TGCGCCAGCAGCCAAGACGGGACTAGCTCCTACAATGAGCAGTTCTTC

d_gene: TRBD2
j_gene: TRBJ2-1
abundance: -
v_gene: TRBV28
CDR3aa: CASSPLTSGYYNEQFF
CDR3nt: TGTGCCAGCAGTCCCCTGACTAGCGGCTACTACAATGAGCAGTTCTTC

d_gene: -
j_gene: TRBJ2-5
abundance: -
v_gene: TRBV2
CDR3aa: CATLRDNQETQYF
CDR3nt: TGTGCCACACTCCGGGACAACCAAGAGACCCAGTACTTC

d_gene: TRBD2
j_gene: TRBJ2-1
abundance: -
v_gene: TRBV7-2
CDR3aa: CASSLGEGLAGYNEQFF
CDR3nt: TGTGCCAGCAGCTTAGGGGAGGGACTAGCGGGGTACAATGAGCAGTTCTTC

d_gene: -
j_gene: TRBJ1-1
abundance: -
v_gene: TRBV5-1
CDR3aa: CASSQGRNTEAFF
CDR3nt: TGCGCCAGCAGCCAGGGGCGCAACACTGAAGCTTTCTTT

d_gene: -
j_gene: TRBJ2-3
abundance: -
v_gene: TRBV18
CDR3aa: CASSPGSSTDTQYF
CDR3nt: TGTGCCAGCTCACCAGGGAGCAGCACAGATACGCAGTATTTT

d_gene: -
j_gene: TRBJ2-7
abundance: -
v_gene: TRBV14
CDR3aa: CASSQALFYEQYF
CDR3nt: TGTGCCAGCAGCCAAGCCCTATTTTACGAGCAGTACTTC

d_gene: TRBD2
j_gene: TRBJ2-7
abundance: -
v_gene: TRBV27
CDR3aa: CASFGGRAEEQYF
CDR3nt: TGTGCCAGCTTCGGCGGGAGGGCCGAAGAGCAGTACTTC

d_gene: TRBD1
j_gene: TRBJ2-7
abundance: -
v_gene: TRBV19
CDR3aa: CASSIHTGTGYEQYF
CDR3nt: TGTGCCAGTAGTATCCATACCGGGACAGGGTACGAGCAGTACTTC

d_gene: TRBD1
j_gene: TRBJ1-2
abundance: -
v_gene: TRBV5-4
CDR3aa: CASIDRGLTPQLGYTF
CDR3nt: TGTGCCAGCATCGACAGGGGCCTTACCCCACAATTGGGCTACACCTTC

d_gene: -
j_gene: TRBJ1-2
abundance: few
v_gene: TRBV27
CDR3aa: CASSPTGNGNYGYTF
CDR3nt: TGTGCCAGCAGTCCTACAGGGAACGGTAACTATGGCTACACCTTC

d_gene: -
j_gene: TRBJ2-2
abundance: -
v_gene: TRBV11-2
CDR3aa: CASSSLANTGELFF
CDR3nt: TGTGCCAGCAGCTCACTAGCGAACACCGGGGAGCTGTTTTTT

d_gene: TRBD2
j_gene: TRBJ2-3
abundance: -
v_gene: TRBV5-1
CDR3aa: CASSLEWAGGPGDTQYF
CDR3nt: TGCGCCAGCAGCTTGGAATGGGCGGGAGGGCCAGGAGATACGCAGTATTTT

d_gene: TRBD1
j_gene: TRBJ2-2
abundance: -
v_gene: TRBV7-9
CDR3aa: CASSSPRQGFDTGELFF
CDR3nt: TGTGCCAGCAGCTCACCGAGACAGGGCTTTGACACCGGGGAGCTGTTTTTT

d_gene: -
j_gene: TRBJ1-2
abundance: once
v_gene: TRBV9
CDR3aa: CASSLGAQDYGYTF
CDR3nt: TGTGCCAGCAGCCTGGGGGCGCAGGACTATGGCTACACCTTC

d_gene: TRBD2
j_gene: TRBJ2-7
abundance: -
v_gene: TRBV19
CDR3aa: CASSISNSGFYEQYF
CDR3nt: TGTGCCAGTAGTATTAGTAATAGCGGGTTCTACGAGCAGTACTTC

d_gene: -
j_gene: TRBJ2-1
abundance: -
v_gene: TRBV6-5
CDR3aa: CASSTGTHYNEQFF
CDR3nt: TGTGCCAGCAGTACAGGGACACATTACAATGAGCAGTTCTTC

d_gene: TRBD2
j_gene: TRBJ2-2
abundance: many
v_gene: TRBV28
CDR3aa: CASSLSGREVGELFF
CDR3nt: TGTGCCAGCAGTCTCAGCGGGAGGGAAGTCGGGGAGCTGTTTTTT

d_gene: -
j_gene: TRBJ2-1
abundance: -
v_gene: TRBV6-1
CDR3aa: CASTPGGRNEQFF
CDR3nt: TGTGCCAGCACCCCCGGGGGACGGAATGAGCAGTTCTTC

d_gene: -
j_gene: TRBJ2-7
abundance: -
v_gene: TRBV7-9
CDR3aa: CASSDRGLLSYEQYF
CDR3nt: TGTGCCAGCAGCGACCGGGGACTCCTCTCCTACGAGCAGTACTTC

d_gene: -
j_gene: TRBJ1-5
abundance: once
v_gene: TRBV7-2
CDR3aa: CASSLARQGGQPQHF
CDR3nt: TGTGCCAGCAGCTTAGCGCGGCAGGGAGGACAGCCCCAGCATTTT

d_gene: -
j_gene: TRBJ2-7
abundance: once
v_gene: TRBV28
CDR3aa: CASSQLDREQYF
CDR3nt: TGTGCCAGCAGTCAACTCGACAGGGAGCAGTACTTC

d_gene: -
j_gene: TRBJ2-5
abundance: -
v_gene: TRBV28
CDR3aa: CASRSINQETQYF
CDR3nt: TGTGCCAGCAGGAGCATCAACCAAGAGACCCAGTACTTC

d_gene: -
j_gene: TRBJ1-1
abundance: -
v_gene: TRBV19
CDR3aa: CASSIPGLNTEAFF
CDR3nt: TGTGCCAGTAGTATTCCAGGGTTGAACACTGAAGCTTTCTTT

d_gene: TRBD2
j_gene: TRBJ2-1
abundance: -
v_gene: TRBV6-6
CDR3aa: CASGLAGRNEQFF
CDR3nt: TGTGCCAGCGGACTAGCGGGACGCAATGAGCAGTTCTTC

d_gene: -
j_gene: TRBJ1-1
abundance: -
v_gene: TRBV6-1
CDR3aa: CATLTWSYTEAFF
CDR3nt: TGTGCCACTTTAACGTGGAGCTACACTGAAGCTTTCTTT

d_gene: TRBD2
j_gene: TRBJ2-7
abundance: -
v_gene: TRBV5-1
CDR3aa: CASSLGAGGLSAYEQYF
CDR3nt: TGCGCCAGCAGCTTGGGGGCGGGAGGGCTCAGTGCCTACGAGCAGTACTTC